This T cell receptor beta chain was obtained from a study of lymphopenia after photon versus proton radiotherapy. This clone has more than one count but fewer than ten. What it binds is unknown. V lost 3 bases and J lost 0, with 12 bases in between. The CDR3 is 16 residues long. Germline loops: CDR1 SGDLS, CDR2 YYNGEE. The assay was immunoSEQ multiplex PCR, and TCRdb's table has in-frame clones only and misses some. This table has about 61,000 clones, approximately 83% appearing once. Study-wide findings and caveats: Relative stability marked proton patients; photon patients lost diversity and naive cells. Better survival with proton therapy was suggested as possible, not demonstrated. Post-nadir diversity loss with photons came from oligoclonal expansion, particularly CD8+ Temra cells.

Sequenced material: peripheral blood, taken from a patient treated with photon-based radiotherapy. This receptor was taken from a man aged 35 to 55 with gastric cancer. The J gene is TRBJ2-2, the V gene TRBV9; D perhaps matches TRBD1 (6 bases). CDR3 in amino acids: CASSAHGQPNTGELFF. The CDR3 region has the DNA TGTGCCAGCAGCGCCCATGGACAGCCGAACACCGGGGAGCTGTTTTTT.